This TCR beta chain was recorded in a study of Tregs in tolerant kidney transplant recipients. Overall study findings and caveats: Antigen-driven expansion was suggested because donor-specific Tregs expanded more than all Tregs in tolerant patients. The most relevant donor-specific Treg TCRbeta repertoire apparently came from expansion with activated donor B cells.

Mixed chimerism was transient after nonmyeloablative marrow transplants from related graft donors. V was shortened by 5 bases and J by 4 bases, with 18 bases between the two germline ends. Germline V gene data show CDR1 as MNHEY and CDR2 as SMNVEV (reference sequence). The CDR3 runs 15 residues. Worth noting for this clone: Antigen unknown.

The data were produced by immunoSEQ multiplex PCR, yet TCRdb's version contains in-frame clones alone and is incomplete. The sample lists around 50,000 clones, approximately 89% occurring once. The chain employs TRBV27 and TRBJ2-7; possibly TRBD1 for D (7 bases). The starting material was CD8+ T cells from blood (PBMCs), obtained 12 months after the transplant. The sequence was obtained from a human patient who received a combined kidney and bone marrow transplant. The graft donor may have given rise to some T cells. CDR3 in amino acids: CASSPVLTGRYEQYF. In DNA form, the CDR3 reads TGTGCCAGCAGTCCCGTTTTGACAGGGAGGTACGAGCAGTACTTC.